The rows below give T cell receptor beta chains drawn from one sample of a study of blood T cell repertoires in COVID-19. Libraries were prepared by immunoSEQ multiplex PCR; TCRdb keeps only in-frame clonotypes and omits some of them. The profile covers roughly 20,000 clones, with about 86% appearing a single time and 8.5% to 14% taken by the ten largest. The source material was peripheral blood. These receptors were taken from a human donor in a cohort sampled during active COVID-19. CDR3s leave out the opening cysteine and the closing phenylalanine or tryptophan. Each record gives: V gene, clone size, J gene, CDR3 protein. Expanded clones are given a class, and other clones once, few, many or no size at all.

TRBV25-1	-	TRBJ2-1	ASSGGLDYNEQF
TRBV9	-	TRBJ2-2	ASSVASGGGTGELF
TRBV7-3	-	TRBJ2-1	ASSLRVGTPFSYNEQF
TRBV29-1	-	TRBJ2-3	SVEGGRTDTQY
TRBV25-1	-	TRBJ2-5	ASSEYIGTGVETQY
TRBV9	once	TRBJ2-3	ASSKRQGGDTQY
TRBV6-6	-	TRBJ1-2	ASREQGGPDGYT
TRBV2	few	TRBJ2-7	ASNRLAGITYEQY
TRBV6-5	-	TRBJ1-4	ATKAGGRMEKLF
TRBV7-3	-	TRBJ2-5	ASSLNPPGQLYQETQY
TRBV6-1	-	TRBJ1-1	ASSEASGVTEAF
TRBV19	-	TRBJ2-1	ASSPRGQINEQF
TRBV7-9	-	TRBJ2-3	ASTFGLAGNGDTQY
TRBV4-1	-	TRBJ1-2	ASSQGRYSGYT
TRBV6-4	-	TRBJ2-7	ASSDGADYEQY
TRBV28	-	TRBJ1-4	ASSLADREEKLF
TRBV9	-	TRBJ1-3	ASSPGTVGNTIY
TRBV3-1/TRBV3-2	-	TRBJ1-1	ASSQGLSITEAF
TRBV5-4	-	TRBJ2-5	ASRIYRAAEETQY
TRBV27	once	TRBJ1-6	ASSLGQLNSPLH
TRBV24-1	few	TRBJ2-3	ATEGTSATDTQY
TRBV6-4	-	TRBJ1-1	ASSAELNTEAF
TRBV4-2	-	TRBJ1-4	ASSQSMTQGEEKLF
TRBV20-1	-	TRBJ1-2	SARGVTGNT
TRBV7-3	-	TRBJ1-3	ASSSGQARSGNTIY
TRBV28	-	TRBJ1-1	ASSQSGMNTEAF
TRBV2	-	TRBJ2-7	ASSRDRDEQY
TRBV10-3	-	TRBJ2-2	AISEPRAGGPVTGELF
TRBV4-3	-	TRBJ2-3	ASSQELRASGRAEDTQY
TRBV19	-	TRBJ2-3	ASSIQGTDTQY
TRBV6-6	-	TRBJ1-1	ANREDLKREAF
TRBV7-8	-	TRBJ2-1	ASSLGTTGNEQF
TRBV6-5	-	TRBJ2-7	ASSSGTGSYEQY
TRBV6-5	-	TRBJ2-2	ASTRDSLNTGELF
TRBV6-5	-	TRBJ2-7	ASRVGTGDEQY
TRBV5-1	-	TRBJ2-3	ASSFSTSSTDTQY
TRBV18	-	TRBJ2-1	ASSPTLFNEQF
TRBV6-6	-	TRBJ2-7	ASSYGPQWDEQY
TRBV3-1/TRBV3-2	few	TRBJ1-3	ASSQQVSSGNTIY
TRBV28	-	TRBJ1-3	ASTNGGGPGNTIY
TRBV6-8	-	TRBJ1-2	ASETRRGLYGYT
TRBV18	few	TRBJ2-7	ASSTSGRSYEQY
TRBV7-9	-	TRBJ2-7	ASSEGRGLSYEQY
TRBV5-1	once	TRBJ2-7	ASGVGAREYEQY
TRBV5-4	-	TRBJ1-1	ASSLDGTLLSGAF